Described below is a single T cell receptor (beta chain) sequence and its context. Its antigen is not known. The record originates from a study of T cell responses to AZD1222 COVID-19 vaccine. Study-level information: Some second doses came at about 4 weeks and others at about 12 weeks; these were pooled. General study findings and limits: Unmutated variant regions are reportedly targeted by nearly half of spike-specific TCRs. Recipients of two AZD1222 doses showed rising Spike-specific TCR breadth and depth.

Per the germline V gene, CDR1 is SNHLY and CDR2 is FYNNEI. The ends lost 7 bases at V and 3 bases at J; junction bases unmatched: 4. The CDR3 sequence is 14 residues long. Only in-frame clones appear in the TCRdb table, and some are missing; sequencing was by immunoSEQ multiplex PCR. The repertoire holds some 110,000 clones, with over 90% as singletons. The chain uses TRBV2 and TRBJ2-1; TRBD2 matches 9 bases. The sequenced sample was peripheral blood, obtained on day 0 of AZD1222 vaccination. This TCR was sampled from an adult in good health. The CDR3 is CASKASGVYNEQFF. The CDR3 bases are TGTGCCAGCAAGGCTAGCGGGGTCTACAATGAGCAGTTCTTC.